This T cell receptor beta chain was identified during a study of T cell responses to AZD1222 COVID-19 vaccine. The count of this clone is one. Its cognate antigen is unknown. The method was immunoSEQ multiplex PCR; TCRdb's version includes in-frame clones alone and lacks a portion of them. The profile shows approximately 180,000 clones, approximately 90% of them singletons. Deletions cut 5 bases from V and 1 base from J, with 14 bases between. Germline V gene data show CDR1 as LNHNV and CDR2 as YYDKDF (reference sequence). The CDR3 runs to 15 residues. Study conclusions and caveats: Clonal diversity was possibly underestimated; the donors were predominantly white British and more often female.

This sequence originates from an adult who received the MenACWY meningococcal vaccine as a control. The chain joins TRBV15 to TRBJ1-1; D remains ambiguous. Material: peripheral blood, obtained 28 days after the second dose of the MenACWY control vaccine. The chain's CDR3 is CATSPRPISNTEAFF. DNA of the CDR3: TGTGCCACCAGCCCCCGGCCGATCTCGAACACTGAAGCTTTCTTT.